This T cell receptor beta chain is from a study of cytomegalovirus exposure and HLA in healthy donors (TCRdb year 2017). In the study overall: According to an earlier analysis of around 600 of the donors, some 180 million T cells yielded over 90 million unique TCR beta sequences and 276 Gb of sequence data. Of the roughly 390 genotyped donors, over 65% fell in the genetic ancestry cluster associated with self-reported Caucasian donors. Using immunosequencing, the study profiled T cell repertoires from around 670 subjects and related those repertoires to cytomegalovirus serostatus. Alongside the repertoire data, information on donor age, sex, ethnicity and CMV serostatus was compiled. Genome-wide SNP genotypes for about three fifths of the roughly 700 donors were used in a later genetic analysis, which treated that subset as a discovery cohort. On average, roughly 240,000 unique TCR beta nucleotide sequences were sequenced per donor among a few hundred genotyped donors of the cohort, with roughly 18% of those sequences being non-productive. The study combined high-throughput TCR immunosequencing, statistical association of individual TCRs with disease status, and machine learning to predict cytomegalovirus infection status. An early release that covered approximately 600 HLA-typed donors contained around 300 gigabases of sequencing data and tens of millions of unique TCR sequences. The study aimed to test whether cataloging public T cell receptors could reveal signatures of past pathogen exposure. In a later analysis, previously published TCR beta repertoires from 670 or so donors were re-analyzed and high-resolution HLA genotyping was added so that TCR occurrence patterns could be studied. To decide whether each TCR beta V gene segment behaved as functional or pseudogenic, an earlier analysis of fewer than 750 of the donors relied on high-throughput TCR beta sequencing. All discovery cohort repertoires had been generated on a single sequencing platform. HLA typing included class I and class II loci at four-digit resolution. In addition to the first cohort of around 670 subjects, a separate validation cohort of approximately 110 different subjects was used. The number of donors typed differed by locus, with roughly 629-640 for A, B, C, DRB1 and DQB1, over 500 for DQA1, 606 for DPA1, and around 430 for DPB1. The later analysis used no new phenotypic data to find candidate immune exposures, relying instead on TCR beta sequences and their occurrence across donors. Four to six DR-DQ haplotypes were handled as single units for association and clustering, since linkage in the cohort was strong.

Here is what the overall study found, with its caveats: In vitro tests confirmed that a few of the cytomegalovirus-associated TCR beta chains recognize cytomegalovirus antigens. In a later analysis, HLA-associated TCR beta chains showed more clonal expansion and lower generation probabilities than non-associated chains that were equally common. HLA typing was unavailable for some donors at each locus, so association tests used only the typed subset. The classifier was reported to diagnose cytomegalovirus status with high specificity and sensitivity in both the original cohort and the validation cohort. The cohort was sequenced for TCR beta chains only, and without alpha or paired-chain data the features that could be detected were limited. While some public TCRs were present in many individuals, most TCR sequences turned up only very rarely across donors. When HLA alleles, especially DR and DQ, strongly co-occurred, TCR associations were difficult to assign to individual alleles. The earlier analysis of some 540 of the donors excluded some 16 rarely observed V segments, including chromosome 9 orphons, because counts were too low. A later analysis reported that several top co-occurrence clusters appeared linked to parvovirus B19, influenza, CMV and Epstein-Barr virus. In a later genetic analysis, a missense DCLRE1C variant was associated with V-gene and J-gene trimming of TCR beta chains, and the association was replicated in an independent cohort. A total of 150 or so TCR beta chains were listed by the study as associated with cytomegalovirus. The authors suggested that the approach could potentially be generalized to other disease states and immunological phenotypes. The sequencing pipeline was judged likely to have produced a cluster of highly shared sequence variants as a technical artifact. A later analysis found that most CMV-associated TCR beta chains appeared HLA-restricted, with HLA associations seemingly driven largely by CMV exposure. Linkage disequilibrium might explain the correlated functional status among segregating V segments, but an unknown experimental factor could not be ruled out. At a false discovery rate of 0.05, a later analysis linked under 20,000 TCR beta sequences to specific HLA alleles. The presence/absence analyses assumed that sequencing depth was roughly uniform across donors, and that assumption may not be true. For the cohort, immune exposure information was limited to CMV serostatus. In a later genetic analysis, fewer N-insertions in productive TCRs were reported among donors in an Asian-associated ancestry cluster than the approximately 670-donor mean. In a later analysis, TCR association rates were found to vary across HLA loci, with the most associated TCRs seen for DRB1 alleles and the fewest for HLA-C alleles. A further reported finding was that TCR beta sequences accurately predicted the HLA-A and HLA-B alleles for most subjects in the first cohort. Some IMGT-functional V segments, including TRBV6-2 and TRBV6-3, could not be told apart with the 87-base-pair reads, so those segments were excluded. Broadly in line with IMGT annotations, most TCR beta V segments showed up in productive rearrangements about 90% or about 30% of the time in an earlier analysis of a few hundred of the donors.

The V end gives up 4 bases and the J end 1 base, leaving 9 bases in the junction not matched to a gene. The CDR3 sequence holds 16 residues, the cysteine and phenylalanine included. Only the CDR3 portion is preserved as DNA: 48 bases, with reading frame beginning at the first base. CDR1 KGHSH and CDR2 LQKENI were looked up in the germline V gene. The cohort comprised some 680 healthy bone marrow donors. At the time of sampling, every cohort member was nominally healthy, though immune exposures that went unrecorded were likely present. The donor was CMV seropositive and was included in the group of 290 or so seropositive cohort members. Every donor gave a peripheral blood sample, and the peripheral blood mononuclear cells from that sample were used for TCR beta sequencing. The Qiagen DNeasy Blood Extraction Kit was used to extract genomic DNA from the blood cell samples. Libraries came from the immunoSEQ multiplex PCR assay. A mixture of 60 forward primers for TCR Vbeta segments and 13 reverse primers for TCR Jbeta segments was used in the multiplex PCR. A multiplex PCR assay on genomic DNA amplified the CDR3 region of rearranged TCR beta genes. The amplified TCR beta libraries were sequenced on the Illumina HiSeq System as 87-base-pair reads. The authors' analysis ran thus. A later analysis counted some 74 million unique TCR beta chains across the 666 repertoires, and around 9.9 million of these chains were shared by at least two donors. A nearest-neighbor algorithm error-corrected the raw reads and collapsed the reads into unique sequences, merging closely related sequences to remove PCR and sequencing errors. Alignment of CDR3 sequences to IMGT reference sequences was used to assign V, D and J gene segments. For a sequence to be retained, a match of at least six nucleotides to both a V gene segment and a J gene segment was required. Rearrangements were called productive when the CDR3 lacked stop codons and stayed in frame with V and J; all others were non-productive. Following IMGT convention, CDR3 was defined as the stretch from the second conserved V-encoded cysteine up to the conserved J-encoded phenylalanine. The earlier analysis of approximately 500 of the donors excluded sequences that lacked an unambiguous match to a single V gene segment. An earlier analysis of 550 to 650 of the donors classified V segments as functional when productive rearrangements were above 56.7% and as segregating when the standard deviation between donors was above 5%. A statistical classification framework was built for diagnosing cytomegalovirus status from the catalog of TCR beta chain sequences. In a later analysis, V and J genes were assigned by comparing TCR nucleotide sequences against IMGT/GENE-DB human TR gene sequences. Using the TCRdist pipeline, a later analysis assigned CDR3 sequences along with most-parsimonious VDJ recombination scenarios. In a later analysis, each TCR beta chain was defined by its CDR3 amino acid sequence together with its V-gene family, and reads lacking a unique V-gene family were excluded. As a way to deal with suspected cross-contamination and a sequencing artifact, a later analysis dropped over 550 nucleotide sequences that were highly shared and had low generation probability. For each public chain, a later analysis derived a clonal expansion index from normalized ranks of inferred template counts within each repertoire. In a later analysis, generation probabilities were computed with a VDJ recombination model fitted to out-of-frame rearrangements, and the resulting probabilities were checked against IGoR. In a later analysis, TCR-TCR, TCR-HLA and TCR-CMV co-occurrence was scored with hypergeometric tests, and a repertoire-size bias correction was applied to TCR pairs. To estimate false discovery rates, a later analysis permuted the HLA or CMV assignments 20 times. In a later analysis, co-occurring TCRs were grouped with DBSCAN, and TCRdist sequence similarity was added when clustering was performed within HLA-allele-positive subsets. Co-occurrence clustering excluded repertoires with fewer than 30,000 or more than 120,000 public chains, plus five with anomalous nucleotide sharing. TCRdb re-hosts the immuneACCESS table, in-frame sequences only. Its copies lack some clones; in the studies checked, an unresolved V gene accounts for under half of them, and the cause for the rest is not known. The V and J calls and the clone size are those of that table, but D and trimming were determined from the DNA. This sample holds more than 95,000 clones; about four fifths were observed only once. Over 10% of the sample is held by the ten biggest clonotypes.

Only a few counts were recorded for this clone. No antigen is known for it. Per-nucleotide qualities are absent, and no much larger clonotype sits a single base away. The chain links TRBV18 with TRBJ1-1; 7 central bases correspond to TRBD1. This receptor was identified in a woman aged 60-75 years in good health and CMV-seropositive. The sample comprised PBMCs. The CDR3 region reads CASSREEGAANTEAFF. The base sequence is TGTGCCAGCTCACGGGAGGAGGGGGCCGCGAACACTGAAGCTTTCTTT.